This T cell receptor (beta chain) was captured in a study of control samples from healthy donors and cancer patients. V was trimmed by 0 bases and J by 3 bases, leaving 11 bases between them. CDR1 and CDR2 from the germline V gene are LGHNA and YNFKEQ. This CDR3 has 15 residues. Repertoires were generated with immunoSEQ multiplex PCR, while TCRdb's copy carries only in-frame clones and drops some. The profile covers 61,000 or so clones, with around 91% appearing a single time and roughly 5.7% taken by the ten largest. Source material: PBMCs. This TCR derives from a man between 60 and 75 years old with colorectal cancer. The chain combines TRBV4-2 with TRBJ2-5; D is undetermined. As DNA, the CDR3 is TGTGCCAGCAGCCAAGATGAACGACCAGAAGAGACCCAGTACTTC. Its translation: CASSQDERPEETQYF.